The 20 T cell receptor beta chains given below trace back to one sample, sequenced in a study of T cell repertoires in cytomegalovirus infection. TCRdb independently ran MiXCR on the reads; one entry per CDR3 protein. The sample has 630,000 or so distinct CDR3 sequences, 20% to 25% seen once. The sequenced sample consisted of CD8+ T cells from PBMCs. The source is a human donor in good health (CMV status not recorded). Some clones in this sample may be carry-over from other donors' samples.

The chain uses TRBV6-4 and TRBJ1-2; D is undetermined. V was cut by 6 bases and J by 2 bases, with 13 bases left in between. Germline CDR1 MRHNA, CDR2 SNTAGT. CDR3 length: 14 amino acids. DNA of the CDR3: TGTGCCAGCAGGCCCGGGCCCGAAAACTATGGCTACACCTTC. The encoded protein is CASRPGPENYGYTF.

This chain uses TRBV12-3 or TRBV12-4 with TRBJ2-1, with unresolved D. Between the trimmed V and J ends, which lost 2 bases and 7 bases, there was a span of 6 bases. The CDR3 is 12 amino acids. CDR3 nucleotides: TGTGCCAGCAGTTTACCTGCTAATGAGCAGTTCTTC. It specifies CASSLPANEQFF.

V usage is TRBV6-6 and J usage is TRBJ2-5; 7 nucleotides align to TRBD2. CDR3 length: 15 amino acids. The germline V gene encodes CDR1 MNHNY and CDR2 SVGAGI (reference sequence). The V and J ends lost 2 bases and 1 base, in that order; junction bases with no gene match: 4. The CDR3 reads CASSYTRGSQETQYF. In DNA form, the CDR3 reads TGTGCCAGCAGTTACACGCGGGGGTCCCAAGAGACCCAGTACTTC.

The sample holds a few counts of this clonotype. The V call is TRBV6-2 or TRBV6-3, the J call TRBJ2-3, with TRBD1 identical over 8 bases. CDR1 is MNHEY, CDR2 SVGEGT, per germline. The CDR3 runs 18 residues. J was trimmed by 0 bases and V by 2 bases; bases with no gene match: 10. The CDR3 coding sequence is TGTGCCAGCAGTTACCGACAGGGGACGTACCTAAGCACAGATACGCAGTATTTT. This codes for CASSYRQGTYLSTDTQYF.

A word on this clonotype: With a much larger clone just one base away, this may be a read error. The chain has TRBV7-9 and TRBJ2-1; D remains ambiguous. Germline V lookup: CDR1 SEHNR, CDR2 FQNEAQ (reference sequence). The CDR3 length is 14 residues. The CDR3 reads CASNGPGSYHEQFF. CDR3 DNA: TGTGCCAGCAACGGGCCAGGCTCCTACCATGAGCAGTTCTTC.

The chain joins TRBV10-3 to TRBJ2-1, with unresolved D. V shed 3 bases and J shed 2 bases, with 8 bases lying between them. CDR1 ENHRY and CDR2 SYGVKD come from the germline V gene. The length of the CDR3 is 14 residues. Here the CDR3 reads CAISDLGPYNEQFF. DNA of the CDR3: TGTGCCATCAGTGACCTCGGGCCCTACAATGAGCAGTTCTTC.

The chain employs TRBV20-1 and TRBJ1-1; D remains unclear. The CDR3 contains 16 residues. Trimming removed 0 bases from V and 4 bases from J, with 18 bases in between. The V gene's germline CDR1 is DFQATT and CDR2 SNEGSKA (reference sequence). CDR3 in DNA: TGCAGTGCTAGAGATTCGGAGGATCTGCGCGTCACTGAAGCTTTCTTT. It is translated as CSARDSEDLRVTEAFF.

This clonotype was detected many times. V is TRBV28 and J is TRBJ2-1, with 8 bases identical to TRBD1. This CDR3 has 15 residues. Germline assignment: CDR1 MDHEN and CDR2 SYDVKM. The J segment lost 1 base and the V segment lost 6 bases, leaving 5 bases of the junction unmatched. CDR3 region: CASSPRQGSYNEQFF. Written as DNA, the CDR3 is TGTGCCAGCAGCCCCAGACAGGGGTCCTACAATGAGCAGTTCTTC.

This clonotype was seen a few times. The chain couples TRBV7-4 to TRBJ1-1; 10 nucleotides line up with TRBD1. V shed 1 base and J 7 bases; nucleotides not matched to a gene: 6. The germline V gene has CDR1 SGHVT and CDR2 SQSDAQ. CDR3 length: 15 amino acids. CDR3 sequence (DNA): TGTGCCAGCAGCTTAGTGGGACAGGGGCTGATTGAAGCTTTCTTT. Translated: CASSLVGQGLIEAFF.

The chain carries TRBV28 and TRBJ2-4; possibly TRBD2 for D (7 bases). In germline, CDR1 is MDHEN, CDR2 SYDVKM. Trimming removed 1 base from V and 9 bases from J, with 22 bases in between. The CDR3 contains 17 residues. DNA of the CDR3: TGTGCCAGCAGTTTATTCGGCCTTGGGGGGGCGATAGTCATTCAGTACTTC. Encoded protein: CASSLFGLGGAIVIQYF. The complete variable domain, with remaining parts taken from reference TRBV28 and TRBJ2-4, reads DVKVTQSSRYLVKRTGEKVFLECVQDMDHENMFWYRQDPGLGLRLIYFSYDVKMKEKGDIPEGYSVSREKKERFSLILESASTNQTSMYLCASSLFGLGGAIVIQYFGAGTRLSVL.

The chain recombines TRBV6-4 with TRBJ2-1; D unclear. Trimming left V 2 bases short and J 5 bases short, with 4 bases between. Germline V gene lookup returns CDR1 MRHNA and CDR2 SNTAGT. The CDR3 is 12 residues long. The CDR3, as DNA: TGTGCCAGCAGTGACGGGAACAATGAGCAGTTCTTC. The encoded protein is CASSDGNNEQFF.

This clonotype was detected a few times. The rearrangement joins TRBV2 to TRBJ2-7; 8 bases map to TRBD2. Per the germline V gene, CDR1 is SNHLY and CDR2 is FYNNEI. After removal of 7 bases from V and 5 bases from J, the junction contained 7 bases not matched to a gene. The CDR3 consists of 13 residues. The CDR3 nucleotides are TGTGCCAGCACCCCACTAGCGGTCGACGAGCAGTACTTC. It yields the protein CASTPLAVDEQYF.

This clonotype has ten or more counts. This chain connects TRBV5-1 to TRBJ2-2; the D is unclear. V shed 0 bases and J shed 4 bases, with 10 bases lying between them. Germline V gene sequence: CDR1 SGHRS, CDR2 YFSETQ. The CDR3 contains 15 residues. CDR3 sequence: CASSLEGWPTGELFF. CDR3 DNA sequence: TGCGCCAGCAGCTTGGAAGGCTGGCCCACCGGGGAGCTGTTTTTT. Filled out from reference TRBV5-1 and TRBJ2-2, the complete variable domain reads KAGVTQTPRYLIKTRGQQVTLSCSPISGHRSVSWYQQTPGQGLQFLFEYFSETQRNKGNFPGRFSGRQFSNSRSEMNVSTLELGDSALYLCASSLEGWPTGELFFGEGSRLTVL.

This clonotype was seen once. The chain joins TRBV6-2 or TRBV6-3 to TRBJ1-1, with D possibly TRBD1 on 6 matching bases. V was clipped by 1 base and J by 1 base, with 10 bases between them. This CDR3 comprises 15 residues. The V gene's germline CDR1 is MNHEY and CDR2 SVGEGT. The CDR3 reads CASSYWGASNTEAFF. In nucleotides, the CDR3 is TGTGCCAGCAGTTACTGGGGGGCGTCGAACACTGAAGCTTTCTTT.

This clonotype has a count of ten or more. The rearrangement uses TRBV3-1 and TRBJ2-7, with D perhaps matching TRBD2 (6 bases). The CDR3 loop spans 15 amino acids. Germline CDR1 and CDR2: LGHDT and YNNKEL (reference sequence). Trimming removed 1 base at V and 2 bases at J, with 12 bases between. This chain's CDR3 is CASSQGRTGAYEQYF. The CDR3, as DNA: TGTGCCAGCAGCCAAGGCCGGACGGGGGCCTACGAGCAGTACTTC.

The V gene is TRBV20-1, the J gene TRBJ2-7; D is possibly TRBD1 (5 bases). The CDR3 spans 12 residues. The ends were cut back, 1 base at V and 6 bases at J, with 10 bases in the middle. Germline CDR1 is DFQATT and CDR2 is SNEGSKA (reference sequence). The DNA of the CDR3 is TGCAGTGCTAGAGTAGGGGTTTCCGAGCAGTACGTC. Translated: CSARVGVSEQYV.

The rearrangement links TRBV6-2 or TRBV6-3 to TRBJ2-7; 8 bases are a match to TRBD1. Germline lookup yields CDR1 MNHEY and CDR2 SVGEGT. The CDR3 is 16 residues long. After removal of 2 bases from V and 2 bases from J, the junction contained 8 bases not matched to a gene. The CDR3 DNA is TGTGCCAGCAGTTACCCCGGGACAGGTACTACCTACGAGCAGTACGTC. Translating gives CASSYPGTGTTYEQYV.

This clonotype has a handful of counts. J is TRBJ2-7 and V is TRBV7-8; D is undetermined. The germline gives CDR1 SGHVS, CDR2 FQNEAQ. Trimming shortened V by 3 bases and J by 6 bases, and 9 bases separated the two germline ends. The CDR3 totals 12 residues. CDR3 protein: CASSFGSLEQYV. The DNA of the CDR3 is TGTGCCAGCAGCTTTGGCAGCCTCGAGCAGTACGTC.

At least ten counts were recorded for this clonotype. Germline is not matched at one junction end, which may reflect a read error. The chain recombines TRBV7-6 with TRBJ2-1; 7 positions match TRBD1. The CDR3 runs 13 residues. Per the germline V gene, CDR1 is SGHVS and CDR2 is FNYEAQ. The CDR3 region has the DNA TGTGCTAGCAGCGCGACAGGGTACAATGAGCAGTTCTTC. Its translation is CASSATGYNEQFF.

At least ten counts were recorded for this clonotype. The V call is TRBV7-9, the J call TRBJ2-2, with D unclear. This CDR3 region has 10 residues. Germline-derived CDR1 and CDR2 are SEHNR and FQNEAQ (reference sequence). The DNA for the CDR3 is TGTGCTCCTATGCCAGGGGAGCTGTTTTTT. It yields the protein CAPMPGELFF.